The rows below give T cell receptor beta chains drawn from one sample of a study of regulatory T cells in long-lasting Graves disease. Each CDR3 protein is one row after TCRdb ran MiXCR on the multiplex PCR reads. The sample has around 510,000 distinct CDR3 sequences; roughly 20% are singletons. This material consisted of peripheral blood mononuclear cells (PBMCs), taken when the disease was refractory, from a patient treated with antithyroid drugs. The origin of the receptors is a female donor with Graves disease. Each CDR3 is given with its conserved first and last residue. A D gene is named only where the DNA matches it firmly. Size values are once, few and many counts, or a class for expanded clones, and some rows have none.

many,TRBD1,TRBV19,TRBJ2-7,CASSMGTGVYEQYF,TGTGCCAGTAGTATGGGGACAGGGGTCTACGAGCAGTACTTC
once,TRBD1,TRBV6-2/TRBV6-3,TRBJ2-3,CASSYQGQGRTDTQYF,TGTGCCAGCAGTTACCAAGGACAGGGACGCACAGATACGCAGTATTTT
many,NA,TRBV20-1,TRBJ2-7,CSARPQGSYEQYF,TGCAGTGCTAGACCGCAGGGGAGCTACGAGCAGTACTTC
few,NA,TRBV30,TRBJ1-5,CAWSVLFGNQPQHF,TGTGCCTGGAGTGTACTTTTCGGCAATCAGCCCCAGCATTTT
many,TRBD2,TRBV3-1,TRBJ2-5,CASSRRLAGVKGQETQYF,TGTGCCAGCAGCCGGAGACTAGCGGGAGTGAAGGGGCAAGAGACCCAGTACTTC
many,NA,TRBV7-2,TRBJ2-5,CASSLDRRTQYF,TGTGCCAGCAGCTTAGATCGCCGGACCCAGTACTTC
NA,NA,TRBV7-9,TRBJ2-5,CASQIPQAPQETQYF,TGTGCCAGCCAAATCCCCCAGGCACCCCAAGAGACCCAGTACTTC
many,NA,TRBV7-3,TRBJ2-2,CASSLIGTGELFF,TGTGCCAGCAGCTTAATTGGAACCGGGGAGCTGTTTTTT
once,TRBD2,TRBV3-1,TRBJ2-3,CATGLDTDTQYF,TGTGCCACCGGACTAGACACAGATACGCAGTATTTT
many,TRBD1,TRBV2,TRBJ2-7,CASRDGTGGSYEQYF,TGTGCCAGCAGGGACGGGACAGGGGGCAGTTACGAGCAGTACTTC
few,NA,TRBV19,TRBJ1-5,CASSFPQGRGSQPQHF,TGTGCCAGTAGTTTCCCACAGGGTAGGGGAAGTCAGCCCCAGCATTTT
many,NA,TRBV30,TRBJ1-4,CAWSWNEKLFF,TGTGCCTGGAGTTGGAATGAAAAACTGTTTTTT
many,NA,TRBV27,TRBJ2-7,CASSLSGDTFYEQYF,TGTGCCAGCAGTTTAAGTGGGGACACTTTCTACGAGCAGTACTTC
many,NA,TRBV27,TRBJ1-4,CASSTSWTAGGELFF,TGTGCCAGCAGTACTTCCTGGACAGCGGGAGGGGAACTGTTTTTT
NA,TRBD1,TRBV5-1,TRBJ1-6,CASSSGGWESPLHF,TGCGCCAGCAGCTCAGGGGGCTGGGAATCACCCCTCCACTTT
few,NA,TRBV20-1,TRBJ1-2,CSASARIGYTF,TGCAGTGCTAGCGCGAGGATAGGCTACACCTTC
NA,NA,TRBV7-9,TRBJ2-5,CASSSEGGGETQYF,TGTGCCAGCAGCTCCGAGGGAGGGGGAGAGACCCAGTACTTC
NA,NA,TRBV29-1,TRBJ1-1,CSVSSTGLNTEAFF,TGCAGCGTCTCCTCGACAGGTTTGAACACTGAAGCTTTCTTT
NA,NA,TRBV6-2/TRBV6-3,TRBJ2-2,CASSYLSGELFF,TGTGCCAGCAGTTACTTATCCGGGGAGCTGTTTTTT
NA,NA,TRBV4-2,TRBJ1-5,CASSQDPGEIYQPQHF,TGTGCCAGCAGCCAAGATCCGGGGGAGATTTATCAGCCCCAGCATTTT
many,NA,TRBV11-3,TRBJ2-4,CASSLGPGTAVF,TGTGCCAGCAGCTTAGGTCCCGGGACGGCAGTCTTC
many,NA,TRBV2,TRBJ1-1,CASLGMNTEAFF,TGTGCCAGCCTCGGGATGAACACTGAAGCTTTCTTT
few,NA,TRBV4-2,TRBJ1-4,CASSQEGTGAYEKLFF,TGTGCCAGCAGCCAAGAGGGGACGGGCGCATACGAAAAACTGTTTTTT
few,NA,TRBV24-1,TRBJ1-4,CATSDPDGGGNEKLFF,TGTGCCACCAGTGATCCTGACGGCGGGGGAAATGAAAAACTGTTTTTT
NA,TRBD1,TRBV7-2,TRBJ1-3,CASSPGQASGNTIYF,TGTGCCAGCAGCCCCGGACAGGCCTCTGGAAACACCATATATTTT
NA,NA,TRBV19,TRBJ1-5,CASSFDRLQPQHF,TGTGCCAGTAGTTTTGACAGACTACAGCCCCAGCATTTT
many,NA,TRBV19,TRBJ1-5,CASSGLQGLGNQPQHF,TGTGCCAGTAGTGGACTACAGGGACTCGGCAATCAGCCCCAGCATTTT
NA,NA,TRBV11-2,TRBJ1-1,CASSLGTFINTEAFF,TGTGCCAGCAGCTTAGGAACCTTTATCAACACTGAAGCTTTCTTT
NA,NA,TRBV20-1,TRBJ1-5,CSARDMKGFGNQPQHF,TGCAGTGCTAGAGATATGAAAGGGTTTGGTAATCAGCCCCAGCATTTT
many,TRBD1,TRBV11-2,TRBJ2-6,CASSSGQGVFLTF,TGTGCCAGCAGCTCGGGACAGGGGGTATTCCTGACTTTC
few,NA,TRBV5-1,TRBJ1-5,CASSLVPRQFNQPQHF,TGCGCCAGCAGCTTGGTTCCGAGACAGTTCAATCAGCCCCAGCATTTT
NA,NA,TRBV27,TRBJ2-2,CASSWTISTGELFF,TGTGCCAGCAGCTGGACTATCTCCACCGGGGAGCTGTTTTTT
many,NA,TRBV7-2,TRBJ2-2,CASSLVRKTGELFF,TGTGCCAGCAGCTTAGTAAGGAAGACCGGGGAGCTGTTTTTT
few,NA,TRBV13,TRBJ2-2,CASSLVLGGVDTGELFF,TGTGCCAGCAGCTTAGTTCTGGGTGGCGTGGACACCGGGGAGCTGTTTTTT
many,NA,TRBV20-1,TRBJ2-5,CSAGLGDGARQETQYF,TGCAGTGCTGGGCTCGGGGATGGGGCTAGGCAAGAGACCCAGTACTTC
many,TRBD2,TRBV15,TRBJ2-5,CATSRDRRLAGDQETQYF,TGTGCCACCAGCAGAGACCGGAGACTAGCGGGAGACCAAGAGACCCAGTACTTC
NA,NA,TRBV4-1,TRBJ1-5,CASSPRDQDGNQPQHF,TGCGCCAGCAGCCCTCGGGACCAGGATGGCAATCAGCCCCAGCATTTT
NA,NA,TRBV5-8,TRBJ2-7,CASSPELESYEQYF,TGTGCCAGCAGCCCCGAACTGGAATCCTACGAGCAGTACTTC
few,TRBD1,TRBV11-3,TRBJ2-2,CASSPWTGGTPGELFF,TGTGCCAGCAGCCCCTGGACAGGGGGAACGCCCGGGGAGCTGTTTTTT
many,NA,TRBV7-2,TRBJ1-1,CASSRRTSQVEAFF,TGTGCCAGCAGCCGTCGGACATCCCAGGTTGAAGCTTTCTTT